This T cell receptor (beta chain) comes out of a study of cytomegalovirus exposure and HLA in healthy donors. Study-wide results and limits: Productive rates of about 90% or about 30% were seen for most TCR beta V segments in an earlier analysis. Exclusion as indistinguishable affected some V segments, including TRBV6-2 and TRBV6-3. The HLA-A and HLA-B alleles of most subjects were reportedly predicted accurately from TCR beta sequences.

As for this clone: Its antigen is undetermined.

In the PCR, 60 Vbeta and 13 Jbeta primers were used. Assay: immunoSEQ multiplex PCR; the TCRdb copy retains only in-frame clones and omits some. The sample lists tens of thousands of clones; 86% were seen once. Trimming shortened V by 2 bases and J by 7 bases, and 18 bases separated the two germline ends. The CDR3 totals 15 residues. Germline V gene data show CDR1 as MNHNS and CDR2 as SASEGT. The V gene is TRBV6-1, the J gene TRBJ2-7, with TRBD2 as a possible D gene (7 bases). The receptor was derived from a man aged 25-45 years in good health and CMV-seropositive. Sequencing was performed on PBMCs. This CDR3 is CASSENPGGGGEQYF. The CDR3 DNA reads as TGTGCCAGCAGTGAAAATCCCGGAGGGGGGGGAGAGCAGTACTTC.